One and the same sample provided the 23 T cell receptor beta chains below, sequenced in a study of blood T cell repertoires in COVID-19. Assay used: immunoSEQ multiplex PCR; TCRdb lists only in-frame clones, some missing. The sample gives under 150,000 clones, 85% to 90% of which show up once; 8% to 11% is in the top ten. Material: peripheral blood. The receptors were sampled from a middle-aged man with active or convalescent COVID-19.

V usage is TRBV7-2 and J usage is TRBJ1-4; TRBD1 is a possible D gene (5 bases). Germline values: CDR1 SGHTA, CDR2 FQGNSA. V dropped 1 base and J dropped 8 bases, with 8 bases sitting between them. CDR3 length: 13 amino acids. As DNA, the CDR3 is TGTGCCAGCAGCTTAGGACAGCTGGAAAAACTGTTTTTT. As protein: CASSLGQLEKLFF.

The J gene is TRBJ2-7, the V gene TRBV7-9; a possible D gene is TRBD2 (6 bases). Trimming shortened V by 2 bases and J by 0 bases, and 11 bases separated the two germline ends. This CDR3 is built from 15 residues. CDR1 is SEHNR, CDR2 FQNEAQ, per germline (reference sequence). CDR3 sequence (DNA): TGTGCCAGCAGCTTAAGGGCTAGCGACTCCTACGAGCAGTACTTC. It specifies CASSLRASDSYEQYF.

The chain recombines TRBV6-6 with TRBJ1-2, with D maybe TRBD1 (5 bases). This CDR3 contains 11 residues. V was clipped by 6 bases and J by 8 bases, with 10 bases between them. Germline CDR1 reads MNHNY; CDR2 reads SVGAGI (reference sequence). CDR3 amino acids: CASSPGRGYTF. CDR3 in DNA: TGTGCCAGCAGCCCAGGGCGCGGCTACACCTTC.

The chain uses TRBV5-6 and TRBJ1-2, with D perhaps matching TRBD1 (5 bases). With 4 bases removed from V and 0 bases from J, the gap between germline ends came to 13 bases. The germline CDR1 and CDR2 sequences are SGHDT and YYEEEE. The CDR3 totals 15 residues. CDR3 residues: CASSRSGTANYGYTF. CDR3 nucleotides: TGTGCCAGCAGCCGTTCTGGGACTGCTAACTATGGCTACACCTTC.

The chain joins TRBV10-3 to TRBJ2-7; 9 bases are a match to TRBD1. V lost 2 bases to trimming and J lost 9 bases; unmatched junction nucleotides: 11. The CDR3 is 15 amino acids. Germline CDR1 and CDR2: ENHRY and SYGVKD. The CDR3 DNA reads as TGTGCCATCAGTGAGATAAAACAGGGGGCTGGAAGGCAGTACTTC. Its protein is CAISEIKQGAGRQYF.

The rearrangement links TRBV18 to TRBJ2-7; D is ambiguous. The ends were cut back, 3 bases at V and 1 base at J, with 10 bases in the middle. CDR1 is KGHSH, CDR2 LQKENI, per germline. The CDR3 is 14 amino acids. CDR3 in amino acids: CASSPPTGSYEQYF. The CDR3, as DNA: TGTGCCAGCTCACCCCCCACCGGTTCCTACGAGCAGTACTTC.

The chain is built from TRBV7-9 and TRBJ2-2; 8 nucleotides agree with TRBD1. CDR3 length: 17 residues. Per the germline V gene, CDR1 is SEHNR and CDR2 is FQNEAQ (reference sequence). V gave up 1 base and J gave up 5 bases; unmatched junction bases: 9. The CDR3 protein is CASSLVPGQGRTGELFF. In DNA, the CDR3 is TGTGCCAGCAGCTTAGTCCCAGGACAGGGAAGAACCGGGGAGCTGTTTTTT.

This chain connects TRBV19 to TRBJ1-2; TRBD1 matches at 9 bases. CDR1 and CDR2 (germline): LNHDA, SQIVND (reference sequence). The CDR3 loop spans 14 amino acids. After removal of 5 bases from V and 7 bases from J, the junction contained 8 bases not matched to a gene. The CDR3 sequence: CASSSRQGGSGYTF. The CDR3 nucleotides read TGTGCCAGTAGTTCTCGACAGGGGGGATCTGGCTACACCTTC.

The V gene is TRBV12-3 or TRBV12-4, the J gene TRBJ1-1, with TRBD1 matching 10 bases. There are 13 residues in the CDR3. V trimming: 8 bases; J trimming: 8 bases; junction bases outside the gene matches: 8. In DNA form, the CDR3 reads TGTGCCAGCCCCGGACAGGGGGAGCCCGAAGCTTTCTTT. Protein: CASPGQGEPEAFF.

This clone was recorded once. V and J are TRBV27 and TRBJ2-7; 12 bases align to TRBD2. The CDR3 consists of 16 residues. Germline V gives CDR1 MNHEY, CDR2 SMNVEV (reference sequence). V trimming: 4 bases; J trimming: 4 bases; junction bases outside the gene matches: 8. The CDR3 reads CASSSLTSGSWYEQYF. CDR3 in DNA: TGTGCCAGCAGTTCTCTGACTAGCGGGAGTTGGTACGAGCAGTACTTC.

The CDR3 DNA is TGTGCCAGCAGCTTACAGCGGGATACGCAGTATTTT. It translates to CASSLQRDTQYF. The V gene is TRBV13, the J gene TRBJ2-3; weak D call: TRBD2 (5 bases). The CDR3 contains 12 residues. The V end lost 2 bases, the J end lost 6 bases, and 6 bases lay between the germline ends. Germline loops: CDR1 PRHDT, CDR2 FYEKMQ (reference sequence).

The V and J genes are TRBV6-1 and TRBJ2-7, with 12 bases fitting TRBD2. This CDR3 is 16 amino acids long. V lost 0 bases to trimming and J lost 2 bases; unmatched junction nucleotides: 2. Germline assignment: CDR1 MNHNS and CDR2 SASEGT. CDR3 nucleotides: TGTGCCAGCAGTGAAGCTGGACTAGCGGGGACCTACGAGCAGTACTTC. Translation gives CASSEAGLAGTYEQYF.

The CDR3 is CASSKDRASTDTQYF. The CDR3 DNA sequence: TGTGCCAGTAGTAAAGACAGGGCTAGCACAGATACGCAGTATTTT. This chain links TRBV19 with TRBJ2-3; 7 nucleotides agree with TRBD1. Germline loops: CDR1 LNHDA, CDR2 SQIVND (reference sequence). J gave up 0 bases and V 4 bases, and 4 bases lay outside the gene matches. CDR3 length: 15 residues.

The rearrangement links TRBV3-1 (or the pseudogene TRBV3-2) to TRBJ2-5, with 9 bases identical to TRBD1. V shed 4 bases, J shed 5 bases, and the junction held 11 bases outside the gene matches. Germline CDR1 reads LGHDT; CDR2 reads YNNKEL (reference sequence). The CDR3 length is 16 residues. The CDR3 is CASSPWTGAGGETQYF. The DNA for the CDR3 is TGTGCCAGCAGCCCGTGGACAGGGGCTGGGGGGGAGACCCAGTACTTC.

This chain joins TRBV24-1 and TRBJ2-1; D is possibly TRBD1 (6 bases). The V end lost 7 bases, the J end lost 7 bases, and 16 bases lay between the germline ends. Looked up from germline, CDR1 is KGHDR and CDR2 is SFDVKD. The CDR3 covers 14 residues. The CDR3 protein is CATRPTTGPNEQFF. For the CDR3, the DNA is TGTGCCACCAGACCCACAACAGGGCCTAATGAGCAGTTCTTC.

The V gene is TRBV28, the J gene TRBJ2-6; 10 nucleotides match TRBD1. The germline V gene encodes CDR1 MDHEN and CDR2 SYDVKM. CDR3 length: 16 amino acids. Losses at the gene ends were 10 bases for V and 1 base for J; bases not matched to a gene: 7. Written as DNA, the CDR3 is TGTGCCACCAGGGGACAGGGGAGATCTGGGGCCAACGTCCTGACTTTC. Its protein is CATRGQGRSGANVLTF.

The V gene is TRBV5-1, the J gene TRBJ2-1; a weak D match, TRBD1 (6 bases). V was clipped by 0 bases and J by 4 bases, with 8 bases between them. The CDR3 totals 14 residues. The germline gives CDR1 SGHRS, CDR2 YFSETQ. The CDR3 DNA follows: TGCGCCAGCAGCTTGGGACAGGAATACAATGAGCAGTTCTTC. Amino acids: CASSLGQEYNEQFF.

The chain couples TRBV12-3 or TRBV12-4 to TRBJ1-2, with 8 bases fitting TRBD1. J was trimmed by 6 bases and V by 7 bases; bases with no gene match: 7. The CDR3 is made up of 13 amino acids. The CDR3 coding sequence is TGTGCCAGCACCCGACAGGGGAGAGATGGCTACACCTTC. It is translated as CASTRQGRDGYTF.

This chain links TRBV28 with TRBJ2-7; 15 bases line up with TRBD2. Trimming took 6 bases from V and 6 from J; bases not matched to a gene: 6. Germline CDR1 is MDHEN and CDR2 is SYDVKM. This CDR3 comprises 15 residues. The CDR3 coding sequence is TGTGCCAGCAGGGTCCGGGGACTAGCGGGAGGCGAGCAGTACTTC. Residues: CASRVRGLAGGEQYF.

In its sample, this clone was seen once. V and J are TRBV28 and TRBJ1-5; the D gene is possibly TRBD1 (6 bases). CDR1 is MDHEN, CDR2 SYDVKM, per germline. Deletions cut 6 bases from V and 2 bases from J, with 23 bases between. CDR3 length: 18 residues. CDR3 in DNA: TGTGCCAGCAGCCACTCCGGGGGCGGGGGTTTCGGCAATCAGCCCCAGCATTTT. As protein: CASSHSGGGGFGNQPQHF.

Here the CDR3 reads CAAREGGRYEQYF. Written as DNA, the CDR3 is TGTGCCGCCCGGGAGGGGGGGCGGTACGAGCAGTACTTC. The gene calls are TRBV6-5 and TRBJ2-7, with 8 bases matching TRBD2. V shed 11 bases, J shed 4 bases, and the junction held 10 bases outside the gene matches. This CDR3 region has 13 residues. CDR1 and CDR2 from the germline V gene are MNHEY and SVGAGI.

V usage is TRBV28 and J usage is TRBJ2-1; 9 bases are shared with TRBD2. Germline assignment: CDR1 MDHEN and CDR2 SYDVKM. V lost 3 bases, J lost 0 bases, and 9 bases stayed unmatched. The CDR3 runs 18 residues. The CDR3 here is CASSFSFSGSSSYNEQFF. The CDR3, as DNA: TGTGCCAGCAGTTTTTCCTTTAGCGGGAGTAGCTCCTACAATGAGCAGTTCTTC.

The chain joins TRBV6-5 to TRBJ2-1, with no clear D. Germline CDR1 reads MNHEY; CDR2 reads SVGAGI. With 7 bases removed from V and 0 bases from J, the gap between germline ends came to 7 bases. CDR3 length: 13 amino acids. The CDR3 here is CASIRASYNEQFF. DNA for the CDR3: TGTGCCAGCATTCGAGCCTCCTACAATGAGCAGTTCTTC.